The rows below give T cell receptor beta chains drawn from one sample of a study of long-term antiretroviral therapy in people with HIV. This table comes from immunoSEQ multiplex PCR, and its TCRdb copy is limited to in-frame clones, with some not included. This table holds 30,000 to 40,000 clones, about 82% found once. The sequenced sample was unsorted PBMCs, obtained 3.3 years after starting antiretroviral therapy. The receptors stem from a man in his late teens or twenties with HIV. The CDR3 runs from the conserved cysteine through the conserved F or W. D genes are given only for firm matches. Clone size is given for some rows only: seen once, a few or many times, or a class if the clone is expanded.

DNA: TGTGCCAGCAGCTCTCGGGGTGGCCTTAATTACGAGCAGTACTTC; CDR3: CASSSRGGLNYEQYF; D: NA; V: TRBV5-6; size: NA; J: TRBJ2-7
DNA: TGTGCCAGCAGCTTAGGTGAGGCAGGTGAAGCTTTCTTT; CDR3: CASSLGEAGEAFF; D: NA; V: TRBV7-2; size: NA; J: TRBJ1-1
DNA: TGTGCCAGCAGCCGGGAAGGGGTTAACACTGAAGCTTTCTTT; CDR3: CASSREGVNTEAFF; D: NA; V: TRBV5-4; size: NA; J: TRBJ1-1
DNA: TGTGCCAGCAGTTTAGACAGGTTTTTTGATGGCTACACCTTC; CDR3: CASSLDRFFDGYTF; D: NA; V: TRBV28; size: NA; J: TRBJ1-2
DNA: TGTGCTAGTGGCCCCTCGGGGGCGTCTGGAAACACCATATATTTT; CDR3: CASGPSGASGNTIYF; D: NA; V: TRBV12-5; size: NA; J: TRBJ1-3
DNA: TGTGCCAGCAGCTTACGGCGAAGCACAGATACGCAGTATTTT; CDR3: CASSLRRSTDTQYF; D: NA; V: TRBV7-2; size: NA; J: TRBJ2-3
DNA: TGTGCCAGCAGCTTTTTCGGGGGAGGGGAGCAGTACTTC; CDR3: CASSFFGGGEQYF; D: TRBD2; V: TRBV5-6; size: NA; J: TRBJ2-7
DNA: TGTGCCAGTAGTAAGGACGAAACCTACGAGCAGTACTTC; CDR3: CASSKDETYEQYF; D: NA; V: TRBV19; size: few; J: TRBJ2-7
DNA: TGTGCCAGCAGTTTAGGGCTAGCGGTTGGGGAGCAGTACTTC; CDR3: CASSLGLAVGEQYF; D: TRBD2; V: TRBV6-5; size: once; J: TRBJ2-7
DNA: TGCAGCGTCGAAGGGACAGGGGCCATGGGGAAAGATACGCAGTATTTT; CDR3: CSVEGTGAMGKDTQYF; D: TRBD1; V: TRBV29-1; size: NA; J: TRBJ2-3
DNA: TGTGCCATCAGTGAGTCCAAGGGACAAACGTACGAGCAGTACTTC; CDR3: CAISESKGQTYEQYF; D: NA; V: TRBV10-3; size: NA; J: TRBJ2-7
DNA: TGTGCCAGCAGCTTTGACAGGGGAATGAACACTGAAGCTTTCTTT; CDR3: CASSFDRGMNTEAFF; D: TRBD1; V: TRBV7-2; size: NA; J: TRBJ1-1
DNA: TGTGCCAGCAGCTTAGTGGGGTTCGCTGAAGCTTTCTTT; CDR3: CASSLVGFAEAFF; D: NA; V: TRBV7-8; size: NA; J: TRBJ1-1
DNA: TGTGCCAGCAGCATCTTGTTTCCGAGCTCTGGAAACACCATATATTTT; CDR3: CASSILFPSSGNTIYF; D: NA; V: TRBV7-9; size: NA; J: TRBJ1-3
DNA: TGTGCCAGCAGTTTCGGGACAGGGGAACTAAGCAATCAGCCCCAGCATTTT; CDR3: CASSFGTGELSNQPQHF; D: TRBD1; V: TRBV27; size: NA; J: TRBJ1-5
DNA: TGTGCCAGCACCCCGGGCCTTGGGGGGACTGAAGCTTTCTTT; CDR3: CASTPGLGGTEAFF; D: NA; V: TRBV6-5; size: NA; J: TRBJ1-1
DNA: TGTGCCAGCAGCTACCTAGTGGCAGCTAACTATGGCTACACCTTC; CDR3: CASSYLVAANYGYTF; D: NA; V: TRBV11-2; size: NA; J: TRBJ1-2
DNA: TGTGCCAGCAGTTTATGGGGGCAACGGGAGTTCTTC; CDR3: CASSLWGQREFF; D: NA; V: TRBV27; size: NA; J: TRBJ2-1
DNA: TGTGCCAGTAGTATAGATCTATCGGGACAGACTTACGAGCAGTACTTC; CDR3: CASSIDLSGQTYEQYF; D: TRBD1; V: TRBV19; size: few; J: TRBJ2-7
DNA: TGTGCCAGCAGTGAAGCTAGGGGCACGGATGGCCAGCCCCAGCATTTT; CDR3: CASSEARGTDGQPQHF; D: NA; V: TRBV6-1; size: NA; J: TRBJ1-5
DNA: TGTGCCAGCAGGGAACTTGGGGAAGACTCCAACTATGGCTACACCTTC; CDR3: CASRELGEDSNYGYTF; D: NA; V: TRBV9; size: NA; J: TRBJ1-2
DNA: TGCGCCAGCAGCCAAGCCACCGGGACGGGGGACTACGAGCAGTACTTC; CDR3: CASSQATGTGDYEQYF; D: NA; V: TRBV4-3; size: NA; J: TRBJ2-7
DNA: TGTGCCAGCAGCTCGCCGGACAGGGATTACGAGCAGTACTTC; CDR3: CASSSPDRDYEQYF; D: TRBD1; V: TRBV7-9; size: NA; J: TRBJ2-7
DNA: TGTGCCAGCAGCTTAACAGGGCCCTACACCGGGGAGCTGTTTTTT; CDR3: CASSLTGPYTGELFF; D: NA; V: TRBV6-1; size: NA; J: TRBJ2-2
DNA: TGTGCCAGCGAACGGGAAAGCAATCAGCCCCAGCATTTT; CDR3: CASERESNQPQHF; D: NA; V: TRBV6-6; size: few; J: TRBJ1-5
DNA: TGTGCCAGCAGTTGGGCTCTTGGGGACACTGAAGCTTTCTTT; CDR3: CASSWALGDTEAFF; D: NA; V: TRBV6-5; size: once; J: TRBJ1-1
DNA: TGCAGCGCCCGGACAGTTAACTATGGCTACACCTTC; CDR3: CSARTVNYGYTF; D: NA; V: TRBV29-1; size: NA; J: TRBJ1-2
DNA: TGTGCCAGCTCACCAGGGGCAGACTGGCCGGACTTC; CDR3: CASSPGADWPDF; D: NA; V: TRBV18; size: once; J: TRBJ2-7
DNA: TGTGCCAGCAGTTGGGGGGGGAGGGCTGACAATGAGCAGTTCTTC; CDR3: CASSWGGRADNEQFF; D: TRBD2; V: TRBV27; size: few; J: TRBJ2-1
DNA: TGTGCCAGTACCTCCTTGGGACAGGAGTTATCATATTTGACTGAAGCTTTCTTT; CDR3: CASTSLGQELSYLTEAFF; D: TRBD1; V: TRBV19; size: once; J: TRBJ1-1
DNA: TGTGCCAGCAGCTTGAGCGGGAGGGCAACCTACGAGCAGTACTTC; CDR3: CASSLSGRATYEQYF; D: TRBD2; V: TRBV11-2; size: NA; J: TRBJ2-7
DNA: TGTGCCAGCTCATCCGGGACAGGGGCTCGCTATGGCTACACCTTC; CDR3: CASSSGTGARYGYTF; D: TRBD1; V: TRBV27; size: NA; J: TRBJ1-2
DNA: TGTGCCAGCAGTTTAAATCCGGGCCCGAACACTGAAGCTTTCTTT; CDR3: CASSLNPGPNTEAFF; D: NA; V: TRBV27; size: NA; J: TRBJ1-1
DNA: TGTGCCAGCTCCTCTTTAGACCGGGACAGAGGGGCCAAAAACATTCAGTACTTC; CDR3: CASSSLDRDRGAKNIQYF; D: TRBD1; V: TRBV18; size: once; J: TRBJ2-4
DNA: TGTGCCAGCAGCCCCGGGCTAGGGAGTTCCTACGAGCAGTACTTC; CDR3: CASSPGLGSSYEQYF; D: NA; V: TRBV6-5; size: NA; J: TRBJ2-7
DNA: TGTGCCAGCAGCCCGGAGGCGATGGGCTCCTACGAGCAGTACTTC; CDR3: CASSPEAMGSYEQYF; D: NA; V: TRBV11-2; size: once; J: TRBJ2-7
DNA: TGTGCCAGTAGCACCAGACAGGGAGTCGTCCCTCGCGAGCAGTACTTC; CDR3: CASSTRQGVVPREQYF; D: TRBD1; V: TRBV19; size: NA; J: TRBJ2-7
DNA: TGTGCCAGCAGCCCCCCGCCCATATGGGGTGAGCAGTTCTTC; CDR3: CASSPPPIWGEQFF; D: NA; V: TRBV7-2; size: NA; J: TRBJ2-1
DNA: TGTGCCAGCAGTGATTTTAGCGGCTCCTACGAGCAGTACTTC; CDR3: CASSDFSGSYEQYF; D: NA; V: TRBV25-1; size: few; J: TRBJ2-7
DNA: TGTGCCAGCACATCAGGGTGGCTCGATCCTAATGAAAAACTGTTTTTT; CDR3: CASTSGWLDPNEKLFF; D: NA; V: TRBV27; size: NA; J: TRBJ1-4
DNA: TGCGCCAGCAGCTTGAGGATAGCCTACGAGCAGTACTTC; CDR3: CASSLRIAYEQYF; D: NA; V: TRBV5-1; size: once; J: TRBJ2-7
DNA: TGCAGCGCACGGGACAGGGTAACAGATACGCAGTATTTT; CDR3: CSARDRVTDTQYF; D: TRBD1; V: TRBV29-1; size: NA; J: TRBJ2-3
DNA: TGTGCCAGCAGTTCCCCCGGGCAGGGCTTTGAAAAACTGTTTTTT; CDR3: CASSSPGQGFEKLFF; D: NA; V: TRBV27; size: NA; J: TRBJ1-4
DNA: TGTGCCAGCAGTCGAATGTTCTCTGGAAACACCATATATTTT; CDR3: CASSRMFSGNTIYF; D: NA; V: TRBV28; size: NA; J: TRBJ1-3
DNA: TGTGCCATCAGTGAGTATGAGTGGGGCTCATACGAGCAGTACTTC; CDR3: CAISEYEWGSYEQYF; D: NA; V: TRBV10-3; size: NA; J: TRBJ2-7
DNA: TGTGCCAGCAGCTTACCAGGGGGCGTTGAAAAACTGTTTTTT; CDR3: CASSLPGGVEKLFF; D: TRBD1; V: TRBV7-2; size: NA; J: TRBJ1-4
DNA: TGTGCCAGCAGCCCTGTTACGGGTGAGACCCAGTACTTC; CDR3: CASSPVTGETQYF; D: NA; V: TRBV7-9; size: NA; J: TRBJ2-5
DNA: TGTGCCAGCAGTTTAATAGTTGCTACCAATCAGCCCCAGCATTTT; CDR3: CASSLIVATNQPQHF; D: NA; V: TRBV28; size: NA; J: TRBJ1-5
DNA: TGTGCCAGCAGTCCACAAGGCCCCTTCGAGCAGTACTTC; CDR3: CASSPQGPFEQYF; D: NA; V: TRBV27; size: few; J: TRBJ2-7
DNA: TGTGCCAGCAGCGCGCCCAGGGGTATGAACACTGAAGCTTTCTTT; CDR3: CASSAPRGMNTEAFF; D: NA; V: TRBV9; size: NA; J: TRBJ1-1
DNA: TGTGCCACCAGCCGGCGTGGTCGGGTCCCAAATCAGCCCCAGCATTTT; CDR3: CATSRRGRVPNQPQHF; D: NA; V: TRBV15; size: few; J: TRBJ1-5
DNA: TGTGCCAGTAGTATAGGGGCTAGCTCCTACAATGAGCAGTTCTTC; CDR3: CASSIGASSYNEQFF; D: NA; V: TRBV19; size: few; J: TRBJ2-1
DNA: TGTGCCAGCAGTCCGCGGGCGGGGGCAGACTATGGCTACACCTTC; CDR3: CASSPRAGADYGYTF; D: NA; V: TRBV27; size: few; J: TRBJ1-2
DNA: TGTGCCAGTAGTATTACAGGATCTGTCTCTGGAAACACCATATATTTT; CDR3: CASSITGSVSGNTIYF; D: NA; V: TRBV19; size: NA; J: TRBJ1-3
DNA: TGTGCCAGCAGTTTACAGGGATGGCACGAGCAGTACTTC; CDR3: CASSLQGWHEQYF; D: NA; V: TRBV27; size: NA; J: TRBJ2-7